Presented here are 27 T cell receptor beta chains from one specimen sequenced in a study of blood T cell repertoires in COVID-19. Assay used: immunoSEQ multiplex PCR; TCRdb lists only in-frame clones, some missing. The sample lists 200,000 to 250,000 clones, around four fifths occurring once. Sequenced sample: PBMCs or T cells enriched from blood (not recorded which). The receptor source for this set is a woman in her forties or fifties who had been exposed to COVID-19.

As for this clone: This sample includes further DNA sequences coding for the same CDR3. The CDR3 DNA sequence: TGCGCCAGCAGCCAAGGCCGCGGAGGGGACACTGAAGCTTTCTTT. It encodes CASSQGRGGDTEAFF. The rearrangement links TRBV4-3 to TRBJ1-1, with a possible D match to TRBD1 (5 bases). This CDR3 has 15 amino acids. V shed 1 base and J shed 3 bases, with 12 bases lying between them. Germline-derived CDR1 and CDR2 are LGHNA and YSLEER.

Points on this clone: The sample contains more than one DNA sequence encoding this CDR3. The rearrangement uses TRBV5-5 and TRBJ2-7; a possible D gene is TRBD1 (6 bases). In germline, CDR1 is SGHKS, CDR2 YYEKEE (reference sequence). V was shortened by 4 bases and J by 0 bases, with 11 bases between the two germline ends. The CDR3 loop spans 14 amino acids. The CDR3 loop reads CASSLTGFSYEQYF. In DNA, the CDR3 is TGTGCCAGCAGCCTGACAGGATTCTCCTACGAGCAGTACTTC.

This clone was counted once. The chain links TRBV6-1 to TRBJ1-5; D is possibly TRBD1 (6 bases). Trimming left V 2 bases short and J 0 bases short, with 11 bases between. There are 16 residues in the CDR3. Germline V gene data show CDR1 as MNHNS and CDR2 as SASEGT. The CDR3 loop is CASSELRGVSNQPQHF. Written as DNA, the CDR3 is TGTGCCAGCAGTGAACTCAGGGGAGTTAGCAATCAGCCCCAGCATTTT.

V usage is TRBV10-2 and J usage is TRBJ2-1; D is possibly TRBD1 (5 bases). CDR3 length: 13 residues. CDR1 and CDR2 from the germline V gene are WSHSY and SAAADI. V shed 2 bases and J shed 8 bases, with 10 bases lying between them. The CDR3 loop reads CASSEVGEDEQFF. The DNA of the CDR3 is TGCGCCAGCAGTGAGGTAGGGGAAGATGAGCAGTTCTTC.

V and J are TRBV7-2 and TRBJ2-7; 9 nucleotides agree with TRBD2. The CDR3 contains 14 residues. Germline V gives CDR1 SGHTA, CDR2 FQGNSA. Trimming cost V 5 bases and J 7 bases; bases outside gene matches: 9. The CDR3 region is CASSALAGVGEQYF. As DNA, the CDR3 is TGTGCCAGCAGCGCCTTAGCGGGGGTGGGAGAGCAGTACTTC.

This rearrangement joins TRBV2 to TRBJ1-2; D is unresolved. CDR3 length: 12 residues. Trimming took 7 bases from V and 4 from J, leaving 10 bases between them. In germline, CDR1 is SNHLY, CDR2 FYNNEI. The CDR3 region is CASTDTVYGYTF. The CDR3 DNA reads as TGTGCCAGCACTGACACGGTCTATGGCTACACCTTC.

J is TRBJ1-3 and V is TRBV5-4, with D unclear. Per the germline V gene, CDR1 is SGHNT and CDR2 is YYREEE (reference sequence). Trimming shortened V by 2 bases and J by 0 bases, and 6 bases separated the two germline ends. The CDR3 consists of 14 residues. The CDR3 DNA reads as TGTGCCAGCAGCTTTGGGAGCTCTGGAAACACCATATATTTT. As protein: CASSFGSSGNTIYF.

The sample holds one count of this clone. The V call is TRBV25-1, the J call TRBJ1-1, with D possibly being TRBD1 (5 bases). Germline V CDR1 and CDR2: MGHDK, SYGVNS. Trimming pared 1 base from V and 1 base from J, leaving 10 bases between. This CDR3 has 15 residues. The CDR3 region is CASSESGHPNTEAFF. CDR3 DNA: TGTGCCAGCAGTGAATCCGGACACCCGAACACTGAAGCTTTCTTT. Full variable domain (outside the CDR3, taken from reference TRBV25-1 and TRBJ1-1): EADIYQTPRYLVIGTGKKITLECSQTMGHDKMYWYQQDPGMELHLIHYSYGVNSTEKGDLSSESTVSRIRTEHFPLTLESARPSHTSQYLCASSESGHPNTEAFFGQGTRLTVV.

This clone was found a few times. The chain carries TRBV5-1 and TRBJ1-2; a weak D match, TRBD1 (6 bases). The germline CDR1 and CDR2 sequences are SGHRS and YFSETQ. With 4 bases removed from V and 7 bases from J, the gap between germline ends came to 11 bases. This CDR3 comprises 12 residues. In DNA form, the CDR3 reads TGCGCCAGCAGCCGGGACATAGGTGGCTACACCTTC. Its protein product is CASSRDIGGYTF.

The genes are TRBV5-6 and TRBJ2-3, with D perhaps TRBD2 (6 bases). Trimming removed 0 bases from V and 3 bases from J, with 11 bases in between. The CDR3 covers 15 residues. CDR1 SGHDT and CDR2 YYEEEE come from the germline V gene. CDR3 in amino acids: CASSLAGSGTDTQYF. CDR3 coding DNA: TGTGCCAGCAGCTTGGCAGGGAGCGGGACAGATACGCAGTATTTT.

The chain links TRBV28 to TRBJ1-4, with TRBD1 matching over 7 bases. The CDR3 is 13 amino acids. V lost 6 bases, J lost 3 bases, and 1 base stayed unmatched. Germline-derived CDR1 and CDR2 are MDHEN and SYDVKM. CDR3 amino acids: CASRTGPNEKLFF. As DNA, the CDR3 is TGTGCCAGCAGGACAGGGCCTAATGAAAAACTGTTTTTT.

The gene calls are TRBV2 and TRBJ1-1; no clear D gene. The germline V gene has CDR1 SNHLY and CDR2 FYNNEI. With 5 bases removed from V and 6 bases from J, the gap between germline ends came to 19 bases. CDR3 length: 15 residues. The CDR3: CASSPDPGSVAEAFF. CDR3 bases: TGTGCCAGCAGTCCGGACCCTGGGAGTGTGGCTGAAGCTTTCTTT.

V is TRBV5-5 and J is TRBJ1-4; the D gene is possibly TRBD1 (5 bases). CDR1 and CDR2 (germline): SGHKS, YYEKEE (reference sequence). Trimming left V 5 bases short and J 8 bases short, with 13 bases between. The CDR3 contains 13 residues. CDR3 sequence (DNA): TGTGCCAGCAGGCCCGCCGGGGGAGAAAAACTGTTTTTT. It specifies CASRPAGGEKLFF.

This clone has just one count. The rearrangement joins TRBV5-6 to TRBJ2-7; no definite D call. Germline lookup yields CDR1 SGHDT and CDR2 YYEEEE. There are 14 residues in the CDR3. The V and J ends lost 3 bases and 2 bases respectively, with 12 bases between them. The CDR3, as DNA: TGTGCCAGCAGCTCGTCAGGAACCACCTACGAGCAGTACTTC. Amino acid sequence: CASSSSGTTYEQYF.

This clone was observed a handful of times. The CDR3 nucleotides read TGTGCCAGCGCAATGAGCTCTGGGGCCAACGTCCTGACTTTC. This encodes CASAMSSGANVLTF. V usage is TRBV2 and J usage is TRBJ2-6, with no clear D. The germline CDR1 and CDR2 sequences are SNHLY and FYNNEI. The length of the CDR3 is 14 residues. Trimming removed 8 bases from V and 0 bases from J, with 8 bases in between.

The chain uses TRBV12-3 or TRBV12-4 and TRBJ1-2; possible D gene TRBD1, 6 bases. The CDR3 contains 13 residues. The ends were cut back, 4 bases at V and 7 bases at J, with 13 bases in the middle. The CDR3 DNA sequence: TGTGCCAGCAGTTCCTACCGGGACACTGGCTACACCTTC. Protein product: CASSSYRDTGYTF.

The rearrangement uses TRBV13 and TRBJ1-6; D is unclear. Trimming removed 5 bases from V and 6 bases from J, with 5 bases in between. The CDR3 runs 12 residues. Looked up from germline, CDR1 is PRHDT and CDR2 is FYEKMQ (reference sequence). As DNA, the CDR3 is TGTGCCAGCAGCGTCGGTAATTCACCCCTCCACTTT. This gives the protein CASSVGNSPLHF.

The V gene is TRBV10-1, the J gene TRBJ1-2; 8 positions agree with TRBD1. After removal of 6 bases from V and 4 bases from J, the junction contained 7 bases not matched to a gene. In germline, CDR1 is WNHNN, CDR2 SYGVQD (reference sequence). The CDR3 extends over 14 amino acids. In DNA, the CDR3 is TGCGCCAGCAGCCCCGGGACAGGCTCCTATGGCTACACCTTC. Amino acids: CASSPGTGSYGYTF.

The V and J genes are TRBV5-1 and TRBJ2-3; TRBD2 matches at 10 bases. Unmatched junction bases numbered 6, after V lost 3 bases and J lost 2 bases. This CDR3 contains 16 residues. Germline assignment: CDR1 SGHRS and CDR2 YFSETQ. CDR3: CASSYGLAAITDTQYF. The CDR3 DNA reads TGCGCCAGCAGCTACGGACTAGCGGCTATCACAGATACGCAGTATTTT.

The chain recombines TRBV30 with TRBJ1-2, with a possible D match to TRBD1 (5 bases). Per the germline V gene, CDR1 is GTSNPN and CDR2 is SVGIG (reference sequence). CDR3 length equals 13 residues. Deletions cut 6 bases from V and 8 bases from J, with 19 bases between. CDR3 sequence (DNA): TGTGCCTGTTTTGCTCCTCCAGGGAAAGGCTACACCTTC. This sequence encodes CACFAPPGKGYTF.

A few counts support this clone. The chain is built from TRBV6-6 and TRBJ2-2; maybe TRBD1 (6 bases). In germline, CDR1 is MNHNY, CDR2 SVGAGI (reference sequence). This CDR3 is built from 16 residues. The V gene lost 0 bases and the J gene lost 5 bases, with 13 bases spanning the gap. Here the CDR3 reads CASSYSRGADTGELFF. CDR3 DNA: TGTGCCAGCAGTTACTCCAGGGGCGCGGATACCGGGGAGCTGTTTTTT.

This rearrangement joins TRBV3-1 (or the pseudogene TRBV3-2) to TRBJ1-2, with D maybe TRBD1 (6 bases). Per the germline V gene, CDR1 is LGHDT and CDR2 is YNNKEL (reference sequence). Between the trimmed V and J ends, which lost 2 bases and 6 bases, there was a span of 10 bases. The CDR3 sequence is 13 residues long. This CDR3 is CASSQLNRDGYTF. In DNA, the CDR3 is TGTGCCAGCAGCCAATTGAACAGGGATGGCTACACCTTC.

The chain employs TRBV3-1 (or the pseudogene TRBV3-2) and TRBJ1-4, with D hard to call. V lost 1 base to trimming and J lost 8 bases, with 14 bases between them. The CDR3 is made up of 15 amino acids. Germline V gene sequence: CDR1 LGHDT, CDR2 YNNKEL (reference sequence). For the CDR3, the DNA is TGTGCCAGCAGCCAAGTTACGGGGATAGGGGAAAAACTGTTTTTT. Its protein product is CASSQVTGIGEKLFF.

The chain is built from TRBV6-2 or TRBV6-3 and TRBJ2-7; the D gene is possibly TRBD2 (5 bases). V shed 3 bases and J shed 6 bases, with 12 bases lying between them. In germline, CDR1 is MNHEY, CDR2 SVGEGT. The length of the CDR3 is 13 residues. The DNA of the CDR3 is TGTGCCAGCAGTTATGGGAGAGGGCGCGAGCAGTACTTC. This codes for CASSYGRGREQYF.

This chain connects TRBV16 to TRBJ1-5; D might be TRBD1 (6 bases). Germline V gene sequence: CDR1 KGHSY, CDR2 FQNENV. This CDR3 has 14 amino acids. The V and J ends lost 8 bases and 5 bases respectively, with 16 bases between them. CDR3 DNA sequence: TGTGCCAGCGGGTTACAGGGAATTGATCAGCCCCAGCATTTT. Residues: CASGLQGIDQPQHF.

The chain recombines TRBV10-3 with TRBJ1-6, with a tentative D call TRBD1 (5 bases). The CDR3 runs to 15 residues. Trimming shortened V by 0 bases and J by 7 bases, and 10 bases separated the two germline ends. Germline loops: CDR1 ENHRY, CDR2 SYGVKD. CDR3 amino acids: CAISESAGSNSPLHF. CDR3 coding DNA: TGTGCCATCAGTGAGTCGGCAGGGTCCAATTCACCCCTCCACTTT.

The chain joins TRBV25-1 to TRBJ1-2, with TRBD1 matching 8 bases. V was pared by 3 bases and J by 0 bases, with 3 bases of the junction left unmatched. Per the germline V gene, CDR1 is MGHDK and CDR2 is SYGVNS. CDR3 length: 15 amino acids. CDR3 in DNA: TGTGCCAGCAGTGATGGACAGGGCGCTAACTATGGCTACACCTTC. Translation gives CASSDGQGANYGYTF.